A single sample is the source of the 4 T cell receptor beta chains below, sequenced in a study of shared clonotypes between healthy human individuals. Some clones are missing from TCRdb's copy, which holds only in-frame ones; the method was immunoSEQ multiplex PCR. The top ten hold roughly 0.13% of the sample, which has about 2.4 million clones, around nine tenths seen once. Sequenced: naive CD4+ T cells sorted from blood. This sample's subset: CD45RA+ positively selected. The source of these receptors is a man aged 18-30 years in good health.

The genes are TRBV2 and TRBJ2-7; D is undetermined. V lost 4 bases, J lost 0 bases, and 4 bases lay in between. In germline, CDR1 is SNHLY, CDR2 FYNNEI. The CDR3 length is 12 residues. For the CDR3, the DNA is TGTGCCAGCAGTGCAGCCTCCTACGAGCAGTACTTC. Translation: CASSAASYEQYF.

The chain couples TRBV19 to TRBJ1-6; D is ambiguous. The V gene's germline CDR1 is LNHDA and CDR2 SQIVND (reference sequence). This CDR3 region has 18 residues. Trimming pared 1 base from V and 6 bases from J, leaving 19 bases between. The CDR3 spells CASSIGSVRAGVNSPLHF. CDR3 sequence (DNA): TGTGCCAGTAGTATAGGGAGCGTTCGGGCAGGCGTTAATTCACCCCTCCACTTT.

CDR3 protein: CASNRQGTNEKLFF. In DNA, the CDR3 is TGTGCCAGCAACCGACAGGGAACTAATGAAAAACTGTTTTTT. The rearrangement uses TRBV21-1 and TRBJ1-4; the D call of TRBD1 is as the table states it, not checked on the DNA. TRBV21-1 is assigned pseudogene status. The CDR3 is 14 amino acids.

The chain employs TRBV21-1 and TRBJ1-1; the table names TRBD1, a call not compared with the DNA. TRBV21-1 is an annotated pseudogene. This CDR3 is 18 amino acids long. The CDR3 DNA reads as TGTGCCAGCAGCAAAGGGGGACAGGGGGCTCTGATGAACACTGAAGCTTTCTTT. Amino acids: CASSKGGQGALMNTEAFF.